This TCR beta chain was sequenced in a study of response to subunit inactivated influenza vaccine. Broader study findings: Researchers suggested that each seasonal influenza vaccination recruits few new T cells.

Germline CDR1 and CDR2: SGDLS and YYNGEE. The CDR3 is 16 residues long. J lost 4 bases, V lost 1 base, and 8 bases had no gene match. In TCRdb, the RT-PCR reads were re-called with MiXCR into one record per CDR3 protein. This table has around 520,000 distinct CDR3 sequences, roughly 27% appearing once. This clonotype was observed a single time. Its antigen is still unknown. The input for sequencing was CD4+ T cells sorted from PBMCs, taken 5 days after vaccination. The TCR sequence derives from a man in his fifties who received an inactivated influenza vaccine. The chain carries TRBV9 and TRBJ2-3; TRBD1 matches 8 bases. The CDR3 sequence is CASSVRDRGNADTQYF. CDR3 nucleotide sequence: TGTGCCAGCAGCGTACGTGACAGGGGAAACGCAGATACGCAGTATTTT.